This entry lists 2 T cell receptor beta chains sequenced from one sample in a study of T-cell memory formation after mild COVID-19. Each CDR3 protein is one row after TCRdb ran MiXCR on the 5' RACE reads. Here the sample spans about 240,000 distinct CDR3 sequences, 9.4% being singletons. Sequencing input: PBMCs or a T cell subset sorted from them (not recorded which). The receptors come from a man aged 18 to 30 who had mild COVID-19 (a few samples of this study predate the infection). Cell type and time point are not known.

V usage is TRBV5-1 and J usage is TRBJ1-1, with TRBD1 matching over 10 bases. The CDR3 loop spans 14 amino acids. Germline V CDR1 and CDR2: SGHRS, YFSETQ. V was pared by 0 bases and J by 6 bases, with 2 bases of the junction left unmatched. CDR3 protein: CASSLGQGAAEAFF. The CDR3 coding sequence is TGCGCCAGCAGCTTGGGACAGGGGGCGGCTGAAGCTTTCTTT.

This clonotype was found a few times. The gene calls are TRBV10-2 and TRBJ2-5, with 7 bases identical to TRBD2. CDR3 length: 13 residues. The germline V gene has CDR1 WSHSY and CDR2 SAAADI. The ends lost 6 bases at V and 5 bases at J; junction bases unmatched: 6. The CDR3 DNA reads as TGCGCCAGCAGGGAACTAGCGACGGAGACCCAGTACTTC. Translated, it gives CASRELATETQYF.